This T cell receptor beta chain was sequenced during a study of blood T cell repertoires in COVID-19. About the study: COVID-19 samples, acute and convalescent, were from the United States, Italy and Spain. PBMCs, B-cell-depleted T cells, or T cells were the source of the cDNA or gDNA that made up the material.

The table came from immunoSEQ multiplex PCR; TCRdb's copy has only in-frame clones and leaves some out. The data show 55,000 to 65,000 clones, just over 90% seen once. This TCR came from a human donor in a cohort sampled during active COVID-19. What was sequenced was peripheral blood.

CDR3 sequence: CASSIVSPGGLYEQYF. CDR3 coding DNA: TGTGCCAGTAGTATAGTAAGTCCAGGGGGTCTTTACGAGCAGTACTTC. The chain combines TRBV19 with TRBJ2-7, with 7 bases fitting TRBD1. This CDR3 has 16 amino acids. Per germline, CDR1 LNHDA and CDR2 SQIVND (reference sequence). Unmatched junction bases numbered 10, after V lost 1 base and J lost 4 bases. The full variable domain, rest sourced from reference TRBV19 and TRBJ2-7, is DGGITQSPKYLFRKEGQNVTLSCEQNLNHDAMYWYRQDPGQGLRLIYYSQIVNDFQKGDIAEGYSVSREKKESFPLTVTSAQKNPTAFYLCASSIVSPGGLYEQYFGPGTRLTVT.